The clone carrying this T cell receptor (beta chain) was found once. Its antigen remains unknown. These data belong to a study of cytomegalovirus exposure and HLA in healthy donors. The wider study: Among the 400 or so donors who were genotyped, roughly 85% fell in the genetic ancestry cluster that is associated with self-reported Caucasian donors.

General observations from the study: Testing in vitro showed a few CMV-associated chains specific for CMV antigens. The study designated 150 to 200 TCR beta chains cytomegalovirus-associated. Rarity marked most TCR sequences, yet some public TCRs occurred in many donors.

The PCR made use of 60 Vbeta and 13 Jbeta primers. Libraries were prepared by immunoSEQ multiplex PCR; TCRdb keeps only in-frame clonotypes and omits some of them. The data show about 150,000 clones, more than 60% seen once. After removal of 0 bases from V and 2 bases from J, the junction contained 3 bases not matched to a gene. CDR1 is LGHNA, CDR2 YNFKEQ, per germline. The CDR3 runs 15 residues. This chain connects TRBV4-2 to TRBJ1-2; 7 nucleotides align to TRBD1. The TCR comes from a woman in her thirties or forties in good health and CMV-seronegative. The source material was PBMCs. The CDR3 loop reads CASSQEEGANYGYTF. The DNA of the CDR3 is TGTGCCAGCAGCCAAGAAGAGGGGGCGAACTATGGCTACACCTTC.